One and the same sample provided the 16 T cell receptor beta chains below, sequenced in a study of T cell repertoires in cytomegalovirus infection. Which antigens these TCRs recognize remains unknown. TCRdb called the reads again in MiXCR, with one record for every CDR3 protein. The sample lists 100,000 to 150,000 distinct CDR3 sequences, 20% to 30% occurring once. The sample comprised PBMCs, sequenced either directly or after in vitro stimulation (not recorded which). The source is a human donor in good health (CMV status not recorded). Some clones in this sample may be carry-over from other donors' samples.

The chain has TRBV27 and TRBJ2-1; D is perhaps TRBD1 (6 bases). Trimming took 6 bases from V and 8 from J, leaving 11 bases between them. This CDR3 has 12 amino acids. CDR1 is MNHEY, CDR2 SMNVEV, per germline (reference sequence). CDR3 coding DNA: TGTGCCAGCAGCCGCAGGGGCTATGAGCAGTTCTTC. This translates into CASSRRGYEQFF.

The chain links TRBV6-2 or TRBV6-3 to TRBJ1-5, with 8 bases identical to TRBD1. J lost 7 bases, V lost 2 bases, and 7 bases had no gene match. Germline assignment: CDR1 MNHEY and CDR2 SVGEGT. The CDR3 totals 15 residues. For the CDR3, the DNA is TGTGCCAGCAGTTACCCCGGACAGGGTGGCCAGCCCCAGCATTTT. Translating it yields CASSYPGQGGQPQHF.

The V call is TRBV12-5, the J call TRBJ2-1; possibly TRBD2 for D (5 bases). V lost 5 bases to trimming and J lost 6 bases, with 20 bases between them. CDR1 and CDR2 (germline): LGHNT, FRNRAP. The CDR3 is 16 residues long. The CDR3 loop is CASGPIASSPLNEQFF. The CDR3 DNA reads TGTGCTAGTGGTCCCATAGCGAGTTCCCCCCTCAATGAGCAGTTCTTC. The full variable domain, completed using reference TRBV12-5 and TRBJ2-1, is DARVTQTPRHKVTEMGQEVTMRCQPILGHNTVFWYRQTMMQGLELLAYFRNRAPLDDSGMPKDRFSAEMPDATLATLKIQPSEPRDSAVYFCASGPIASSPLNEQFFGPGTRLTVL.

The J gene is TRBJ1-6, the V gene TRBV28; 7 bases are shared with TRBD1. This CDR3 contains 12 residues. The V gene's germline CDR1 is MDHEN and CDR2 SYDVKM. V lost 5 bases to trimming and J lost 14 bases; unmatched junction nucleotides: 6. CDR3 nucleotide sequence: TGTGCCAGCAGTCTACAAGACAGGGCCCTCCACTTT. Translating it yields CASSLQDRALHF.

The chain links TRBV28 to TRBJ1-5, with D possibly matching TRBD1 (6 bases). The CDR3 extends over 15 amino acids. Germline CDR1 is MDHEN and CDR2 is SYDVKM. Trimming cost V 7 bases and J 2 bases, with 15 bases left between them. CDR3 sequence: CASITPGEGNQPQHF. The CDR3 DNA sequence: TGTGCCAGCATAACCCCAGGGGAAGGCAATCAGCCCCAGCATTTT.

This clonotype has more than one count but fewer than ten. This rearrangement joins TRBV7-2 to TRBJ1-2; D is perhaps TRBD1 (5 bases). The CDR3 has 14 residues. V lost 5 bases, J lost 1 base, and 11 bases lay in between. Per the germline V gene, CDR1 is SGHTA and CDR2 is FQGNSA. The CDR3 reads CASSPSGGNYGYTF. DNA of the CDR3: TGTGCCAGCAGCCCCAGCGGGGGTAACTATGGCTACACCTTC.

This clonotype has at least ten counts. The V and J genes are TRBV6-1 and TRBJ1-4, with D perhaps matching TRBD1 (5 bases). Germline CDR1 is MNHNS and CDR2 is SASEGT. This CDR3 contains 16 residues. V was pared by 1 base and J by 0 bases, with 9 bases between. The CDR3 DNA reads TGTGCCAGCAGTGAAGTGGGGGGATCAACTAATGAAAAACTGTTTTTT. Translating it yields CASSEVGGSTNEKLFF.

The rearrangement uses TRBV6-1 and TRBJ1-1, with D hard to call. Germline CDR1 reads MNHNS; CDR2 reads SASEGT. The CDR3 contains 14 residues. V gave up 6 bases and J gave up 4 bases, with 15 bases separating them. The CDR3 spells CASSRGPSPTEAFF. DNA for the CDR3: TGTGCCAGCAGCCGCGGACCTTCCCCCACTGAAGCTTTCTTT.

This clonotype has ten or more counts. V gene TRBV28 combines with J gene TRBJ1-6, with unresolved D. V shed 3 bases and J shed 0 bases, with 12 bases lying between them. The CDR3 covers 17 residues. The germline CDR1 and CDR2 sequences are MDHEN and SYDVKM. The CDR3 DNA sequence: TGTGCCAGCAGTTTCTACGGGGAGGGCTCCTATAATTCACCCCTCCACTTT. This codes for CASSFYGEGSYNSPLHF.

This clonotype showed up just once. V and J are TRBV5-6 and TRBJ1-2, with TRBD1 as a possible D gene (6 bases). Germline lookup yields CDR1 SGHDT and CDR2 YYEEEE. The CDR3 is 14 amino acids. Trimming left V 1 base short and J 4 bases short, with 11 bases between. The CDR3 sequence: CASSLPGGGYGYTF. CDR3 coding DNA: TGTGCCAGCAGCTTGCCCGGGGGCGGCTATGGCTACACCTTC. The whole variable domain, remainder taken from reference TRBV5-6 and TRBJ1-2, is DAGVTQSPTHLIKTRGQQVTLRCSPKSGHDTVSWYQQALGQGPQFIFQYYEEEERQRGNFPDRFSGHQFPNYSSELNVNALLLGDSALYLCASSLPGGGYGYTFGSGTRLTVV.

This clonotype was counted a few times. J is TRBJ2-3 and V is TRBV29-1, with 7 bases identical to TRBD2. Trimming removed 5 bases from V and 6 bases from J; junction bases left unmatched: 8. Germline V gives CDR1 SQVTM, CDR2 ANQGSEA. The CDR3 is 13 residues long. CDR3 sequence: CSVKGLGADTQYF. CDR3 DNA: TGCAGCGTTAAAGGACTAGGGGCGGATACGCAGTATTTT.

The V call is TRBV14, the J call TRBJ2-3, with D uncertain. Germline CDR1 is SGHDN and CDR2 is FVKESK. The length of the CDR3 is 15 residues. V dropped 6 bases and J dropped 1 base, with 14 bases sitting between them. The DNA for the CDR3 is TGTGCCAGCAGTCCCAACCTCCGCGGCACAGATACGCAGTATTTT. The encoded protein is CASSPNLRGTDTQYF.

The CDR3 loop is CASVAFNGGNEQFF. The CDR3 DNA reads as TGTGCCAGTGTCGCCTTCAATGGGGGGAATGAGCAGTTCTTC. The chain has TRBV19 and TRBJ2-1; D possibly corresponds to TRBD2 (6 bases). The germline CDR1 and CDR2 sequences are LNHDA and SQIVND (reference sequence). The CDR3 extends over 14 amino acids. Trimming shortened V by 8 bases and J by 7 bases, and 18 bases separated the two germline ends.

This clonotype was picked up a small number of times. This chain connects TRBV20-1 to TRBJ1-2, with TRBD1 identical over 9 bases. This CDR3 is built from 12 residues. V was pared by 3 bases and J by 4 bases, with 0 bases of the junction left unmatched. Germline loops: CDR1 DFQATT, CDR2 SNEGSKA (reference sequence). This CDR3 is CSARTGGYGYTF. In nucleotides, the CDR3 is TGCAGTGCTAGGACAGGGGGCTATGGCTACACCTTC.

J is TRBJ2-2 and V is TRBV27; D may be TRBD2 (6 bases). Germline assignment: CDR1 MNHEY and CDR2 SMNVEV (reference sequence). V was cut by 2 bases and J by 5 bases, with 15 bases left in between. The CDR3 is 16 residues long. The CDR3 coding sequence is TGTGCCAGCAGTTTAGAGATAGCTAGCGTGACCGGGGAGCTGTTTTTT. Its translation is CASSLEIASVTGELFF.

The chain links TRBV20-1 to TRBJ1-5; 7 bases map to TRBD1. This CDR3 spans 14 amino acids. Germline values: CDR1 DFQATT, CDR2 SNEGSKA (reference sequence). The V gene end was trimmed by 5 bases and the J gene end by 0 bases; junction bases not matched to a gene: 4. CDR3 amino acids: CSARTGNSNQPQHF. CDR3 nucleotides: TGCAGTGCTCGGACAGGTAATAGCAATCAGCCCCAGCATTTT.